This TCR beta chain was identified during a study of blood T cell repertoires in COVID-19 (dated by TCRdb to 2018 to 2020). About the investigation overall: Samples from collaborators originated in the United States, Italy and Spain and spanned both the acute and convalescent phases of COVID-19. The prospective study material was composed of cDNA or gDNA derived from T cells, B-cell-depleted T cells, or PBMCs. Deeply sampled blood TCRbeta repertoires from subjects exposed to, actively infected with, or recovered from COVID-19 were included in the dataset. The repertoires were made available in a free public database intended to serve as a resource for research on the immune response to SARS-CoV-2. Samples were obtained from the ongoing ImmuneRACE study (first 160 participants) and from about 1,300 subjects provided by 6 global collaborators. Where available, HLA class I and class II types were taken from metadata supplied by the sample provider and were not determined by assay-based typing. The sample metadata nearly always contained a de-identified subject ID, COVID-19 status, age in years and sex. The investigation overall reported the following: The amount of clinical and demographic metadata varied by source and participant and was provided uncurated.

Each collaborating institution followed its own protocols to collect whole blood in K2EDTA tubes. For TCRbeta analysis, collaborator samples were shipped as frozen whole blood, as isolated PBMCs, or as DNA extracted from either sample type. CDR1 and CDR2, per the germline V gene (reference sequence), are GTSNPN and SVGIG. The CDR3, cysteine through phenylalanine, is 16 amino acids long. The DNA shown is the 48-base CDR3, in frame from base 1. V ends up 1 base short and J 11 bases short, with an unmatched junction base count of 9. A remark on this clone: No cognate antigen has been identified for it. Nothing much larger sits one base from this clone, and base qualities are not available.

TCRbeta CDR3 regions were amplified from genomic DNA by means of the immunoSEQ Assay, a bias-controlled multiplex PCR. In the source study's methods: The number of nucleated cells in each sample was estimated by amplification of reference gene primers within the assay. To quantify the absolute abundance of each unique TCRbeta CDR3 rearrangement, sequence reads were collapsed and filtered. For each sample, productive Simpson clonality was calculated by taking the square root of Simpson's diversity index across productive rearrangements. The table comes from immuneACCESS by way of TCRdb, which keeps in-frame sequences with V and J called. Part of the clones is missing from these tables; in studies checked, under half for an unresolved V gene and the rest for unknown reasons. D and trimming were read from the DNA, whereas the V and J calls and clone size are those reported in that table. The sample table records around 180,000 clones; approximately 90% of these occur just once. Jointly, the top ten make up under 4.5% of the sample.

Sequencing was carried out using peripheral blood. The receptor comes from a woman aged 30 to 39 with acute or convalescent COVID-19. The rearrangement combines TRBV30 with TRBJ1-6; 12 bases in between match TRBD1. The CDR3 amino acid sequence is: CAWSASGTGGLTPLHF. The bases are TGTGCCTGGAGTGCCTCGGGGACAGGGGGCCTAACACCCCTCCACTTT. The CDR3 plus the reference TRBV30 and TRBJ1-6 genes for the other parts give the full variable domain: SQTIHQWPATLVQPVGSPLSLECTVEGTSNPNLYWYRQAAGRGLQLLFYSVGIGQISSEVPQNLSASRPQDRQFILSSKKLLLSDSGFYLCAWSASGTGGLTPLHFGNGTRLTVT.